Below are 7 T cell receptor beta chains sequenced from a single sample in a study of shared clonotypes between healthy human individuals. TCRdb's copy holds only in-frame clones and misses some; the assay was immunoSEQ multiplex PCR. This table holds some 240,000 clones, approximately 65% found once. Input material: memory CD4+ T cells sorted from blood. The sample's subset: CD45RA-negative fraction. These receptor sequences come from a man aged 25 to 40 in good health.

Many counts were recorded for this clone. This chain uses TRBV11-2 with TRBJ2-2, with D tentatively TRBD2 (6 bases). From germline, CDR1 is SGHAT and CDR2 FQNNGV. The CDR3 is 15 residues long. V gave up 5 bases and J gave up 3 bases, with 13 bases separating them. DNA of the CDR3: TGTGCCAGCAGCCCCGGGACTCTTTACACCGGGGAGCTGTTTTTT. As protein: CASSPGTLYTGELFF.

V is TRBV5-1 and J is TRBJ2-1, with 8 bases identical to TRBD2. The CDR3 has 18 residues. Germline loops: CDR1 SGHRS, CDR2 YFSETQ. With 5 bases clipped from V and 0 bases from J, the junction kept 13 bases outside the gene matches. The CDR3: CASRMGLVGARSYNEQFF. Here the CDR3 DNA reads TGCGCCAGCAGGATGGGACTAGTGGGGGCCCGCTCCTACAATGAGCAGTTCTTC. The variable domain in full, with the rest retrieved from reference TRBV5-1 and TRBJ2-1, is KAGVTQTPRYLIKTRGQQVTLSCSPISGHRSVSWYQQTPGQGLQFLFEYFSETQRNKGNFPGRFSGRQFSNSRSEMNVSTLELGDSALYLCASRMGLVGARSYNEQFFGPGTRLTVL.

In regard to this clone: A junction boundary mismatches the germline segment, possibly from a read error. The chain employs TRBV7-7 and TRBJ2-2; 7 bases fit TRBD2. Germline loops: CDR1 SSHAT, CDR2 FNYEAQ (reference sequence). This CDR3 is built from 17 residues. The DNA of the CDR3 is TGTGCTAGCAGTCGAATGGGGGGGGGAGTACTCGCCGGGGAGCTGTTTTTT. Translated, it gives CASSRMGGGVLAGELFF.

This clone was observed a handful of times. The chain employs TRBV15 and TRBJ2-7, with a weak D call TRBD1 (6 bases). V lost 4 bases and J 7 bases, leaving 14 bases between the germline ends. The CDR3 is made up of 13 amino acids. Germline CDR1 and CDR2: LNHNV and YYDKDF (reference sequence). The CDR3 DNA reads as TGTGCCACCAGCATTGGGGGCATGGGGGAGCAGTACTTC. Its protein is CATSIGGMGEQYF.

The V gene is TRBV29-1, the J gene TRBJ1-1, with D tentatively TRBD1 (5 bases). The CDR3 is made up of 14 amino acids. In germline, CDR1 is SQVTM, CDR2 ANQGSEA. V lost 6 bases and J lost 8, with 22 bases in between. This CDR3 reads CSVGGGVVRREAFF. DNA for the CDR3: TGCAGCGTGGGGGGAGGGGTAGTTAGGAGAGAAGCTTTCTTT.

This clone was detected once. This chain links TRBV5-6 with TRBJ1-1; D call uncertain. The CDR3 extends over 14 amino acids. CDR1 and CDR2 (germline): SGHDT, YYEEEE. V lost 4 bases and J lost 2, with 12 bases in between. The CDR3 loop is CASSLGRANTEAFF. The CDR3 bases are TGTGCCAGCAGCCTAGGGAGGGCCAACACTGAAGCTTTCTTT.

The chain combines TRBV7-2 with TRBJ1-1, with no clear D. The V end was cut by 2 bases, the J end by 4 bases, with 8 bases between. The germline V gene encodes CDR1 SGHTA and CDR2 FQGNSA. CDR3 size: 13 residues. The CDR3 nucleotides read TGTGCCAGCAGCTTATTCGGGGTCACTGAAGCTTTCTTT. It translates to CASSLFGVTEAFF. The whole variable domain, remainder taken from reference TRBV7-2 and TRBJ1-1, is GAGVSQSPSNKVTEKGKDVELRCDPISGHTALYWYRQSLGQGLEFLIYFQGNSAPDKSGLPSDRFSAERTGGSVSTLTIQRTQQEDSAVYLCASSLFGVTEAFFGQGTRLTVV.